One sample yielded the 2 T cell receptor beta chains listed below, sequenced in a study of TIL therapy for anti-PD-1-resistant metastatic lung cancer. Sequencing used immunoSEQ v3. TCRdb's copy holds only in-frame clones and misses some; the assay was immunoSEQ multiplex PCR. Of about 16,000 clones in the sample, over 70% were seen once. Indicated time point: pre-treatment sample, taken before nivolumab and TIL therapy. The source was blood, collected at baseline. These receptors were collected from a person aged 25-80 years with non-small cell lung cancer.

The chain combines TRBV14 with TRBJ2-7, with D perhaps being TRBD1 or TRBD2 (7 bases each). Trimming removed 2 bases from V and 5 bases from J, with 28 bases in between. The germline gives CDR1 SGHDN, CDR2 FVKESK. CDR3 size: 19 residues. The CDR3: CASSQQGGPGTAYSHEQYF. The DNA for the CDR3 is TGTGCCAGCAGCCAACAGGGAGGGCCCGGGACAGCCTATTCCCACGAGCAGTACTTC.

The CDR3 nucleotides read TGTGCCGGCCTAAGGTCGGACAGCGAACCCTACGAGCAGTACTTC. Its translation is CAGLRSDSEPYEQYF. This chain connects TRBV6-4 to TRBJ2-7, with a tentative D call TRBD1 (6 bases). The CDR3 has 15 amino acids. CDR1 is MRHNA and CDR2 is SNTAGT in the germline V gene. Trimming took 11 bases from V and 2 from J, leaving 22 bases between them.